Given below is one T cell receptor beta chain in context. What it recognizes is unknown. This CDR3 is 17 amino acids long. Germline V gene data show CDR1 as LGHNT and CDR2 as FRNRAP. The V and J ends lost 0 bases and 5 bases respectively, with 20 bases between them. This record belongs to a study of cytomegalovirus exposure and HLA in healthy donors. Study as a whole: About 85 million unique TCRs from HLA-typed donors were held in an early release of data. Study-wide findings and caveats: Several of the most significant clusters were apparently associated with common viral pathogens in a later analysis. Usually a TCR sequence was rare, but some public TCRs were found in many donors. A prior analysis recorded that most TCR beta V segments were productive about 90% or about 30% of the time.

The PCR employed 60 Vbeta primers together with 13 Jbeta primers. Sequencing used immunoSEQ multiplex PCR; TCRdb keeps in-frame clones, though not all of them. The sample totals 180,000 or so clones. The rearrangement uses TRBV12-5 and TRBJ2-7; D may be TRBD1 (6 bases). Sequences were obtained from PBMCs. The sequence was obtained from a boy younger than 18 in good health and CMV-seronegative. The CDR3 nucleotides are TGTGCTAGTGGTTTGGTACAAGGGACACATAGGGGAAACGAGCAGTACTTC. Residues: CASGLVQGTHRGNEQYF.